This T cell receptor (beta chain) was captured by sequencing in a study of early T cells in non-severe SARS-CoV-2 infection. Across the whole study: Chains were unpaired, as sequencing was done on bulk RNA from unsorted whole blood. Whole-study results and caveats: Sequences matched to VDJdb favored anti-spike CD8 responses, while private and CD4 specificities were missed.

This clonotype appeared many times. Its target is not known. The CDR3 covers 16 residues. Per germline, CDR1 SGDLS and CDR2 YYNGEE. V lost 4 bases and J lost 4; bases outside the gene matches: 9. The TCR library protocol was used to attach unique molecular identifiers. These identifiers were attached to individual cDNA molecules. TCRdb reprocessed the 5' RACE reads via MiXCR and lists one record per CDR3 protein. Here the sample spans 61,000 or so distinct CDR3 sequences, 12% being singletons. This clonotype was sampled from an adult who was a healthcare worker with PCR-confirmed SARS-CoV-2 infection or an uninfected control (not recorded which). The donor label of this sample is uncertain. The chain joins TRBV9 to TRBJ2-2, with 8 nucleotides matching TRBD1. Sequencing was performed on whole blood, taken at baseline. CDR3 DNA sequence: TGTGCCAGCAGCAGGGGACAGGAGTCACTCACCGGGGAGCTGTTTTTT. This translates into CASSRGQESLTGELFF.